These 8 T cell receptor beta chains came from one sample sequenced in a study of metastatic and nonmetastatic thyroid tumors. Until they underwent thyroid surgery, no patient had received any treatment. TCRdb called clones again from the PCR reads with MiXCR. The sample lists tens of thousands of clones; approximately 20% were seen once. Sequencing used blood. These receptors came from a female donor with papillary thyroid cancer or a benign thyroid nodule (not recorded which). Some clones in this sample may be carry-over from other donors' samples.

This clone was counted ten times or more. This chain joins TRBV20-1 and TRBJ2-2; perhaps D is TRBD1 or TRBD2 (5 bases each). Germline V gene lookup returns CDR1 DFQATT and CDR2 SNEGSKA (reference sequence). CDR3 length: 14 residues. V shed 2 bases and J shed 6 bases, with 13 bases lying between them. CDR3 nucleotides: TGCAGTGCTAGACCTTTGCAGGGAGCCGGGGAGCTGTTTTTT. As protein: CSARPLQGAGELFF.

The V call is TRBV10-2, the J call TRBJ2-2; D uncertain. Germline V gene data show CDR1 as WSHSY and CDR2 as SAAADI. The CDR3 extends over 12 amino acids. V shed 6 bases and J shed 6 bases, with 8 bases lying between them. The CDR3 DNA sequence: TGCGCCAGCAGGGGCGACGCCGGGGAGCTGTTTTTT. Translating it yields CASRGDAGELFF.

The gene calls are TRBV11-2 and TRBJ2-1; the D call may be TRBD1 or TRBD2 (5 bases each). Germline assignment: CDR1 SGHAT and CDR2 FQNNGV. The V end lost 4 bases, the J end lost 4 bases, and 14 bases lay between the germline ends. The CDR3 is made up of 15 amino acids. The CDR3 loop reads CASSWDGAAYNEQFF. As DNA, the CDR3 is TGTGCCAGCAGCTGGGACGGAGCGGCATACAATGAGCAGTTCTTC.

This clone was found many times. The chain carries TRBV29-1 and TRBJ1-4; D gene unclear. V lost 6 bases and J lost 1, with 9 bases in between. The CDR3 is made up of 13 amino acids. Looked up from germline, CDR1 is SQVTM and CDR2 is ANQGSEA. The CDR3 DNA sequence: TGCAGCGTCGGACGGGGAACTAATGAAAAACTGTTTTTT. It encodes CSVGRGTNEKLFF.

The genes are TRBV11-2 and TRBJ2-1; the D is unclear. Germline V gene data show CDR1 as SGHAT and CDR2 as FQNNGV. This CDR3 spans 11 amino acids. The V gene lost 3 bases and the J gene lost 9 bases, with 6 bases spanning the gap. CDR3 sequence: CASSFTAEQFF. The CDR3 nucleotides are TGTGCCAGCAGCTTCACGGCTGAGCAGTTCTTC.

This clone was seen repeatedly, ten times or more. The V call is TRBV12-3 or TRBV12-4, the J call TRBJ1-5; D uncertain. V was pared by 3 bases and J by 4 bases, with 7 bases between. There are 13 residues in the CDR3. Written as DNA, the CDR3 is TGTGCCAGCAGTTTGATCAGGAATCAGCCCCAGCATTTT. Translating it yields CASSLIRNQPQHF.

The chain has TRBV20-1 and TRBJ2-5, with D perhaps TRBD1 or TRBD2 (5 bases each). The CDR3 runs to 16 residues. The germline V and J ends were trimmed by 5 bases and 1 base, with 20 bases remaining between them. In germline, CDR1 is DFQATT, CDR2 SNEGSKA (reference sequence). The CDR3 DNA reads TGCAGTGCTGCGACGCCTTCTGGGGGTCTCCAAGAGACCCAGTACTTC. It codes for CSAATPSGGLQETQYF.

The chain carries TRBV4-1 and TRBJ2-2, with D perhaps matching TRBD1 (5 bases). From germline, CDR1 is MGHRA and CDR2 YSYEKL. This CDR3 spans 15 amino acids. V dropped 5 bases and J dropped 0 bases, with 10 bases sitting between them. The CDR3 protein is CASSDDSTNTGELFF. In DNA, the CDR3 is TGCGCCAGCAGCGATGACAGTACGAACACCGGGGAGCTGTTTTTT.